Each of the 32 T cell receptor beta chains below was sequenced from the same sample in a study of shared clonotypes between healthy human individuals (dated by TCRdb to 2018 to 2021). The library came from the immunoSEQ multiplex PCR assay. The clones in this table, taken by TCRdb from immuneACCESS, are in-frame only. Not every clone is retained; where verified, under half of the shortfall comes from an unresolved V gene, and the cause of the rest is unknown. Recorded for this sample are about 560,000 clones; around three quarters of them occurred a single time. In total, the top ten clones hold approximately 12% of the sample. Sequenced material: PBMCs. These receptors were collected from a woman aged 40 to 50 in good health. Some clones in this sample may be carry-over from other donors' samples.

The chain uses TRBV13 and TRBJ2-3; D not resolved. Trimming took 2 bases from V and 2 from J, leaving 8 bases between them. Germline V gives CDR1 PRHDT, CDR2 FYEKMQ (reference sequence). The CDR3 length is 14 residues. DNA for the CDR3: TGTGCCAGCAGCTTATACGAGGCCACAGATACGCAGTATTTT. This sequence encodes CASSLYEATDTQYF. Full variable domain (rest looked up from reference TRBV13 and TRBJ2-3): AAGVIQSPRHLIKEKRETATLKCYPIPRHDTVYWYQQGPGQDPQFLISFYEKMQSDKGSIPDRFSAQQFSDYHSELNMSSLELGDSALYFCASSLYEATDTQYFGPGTRLTVL.

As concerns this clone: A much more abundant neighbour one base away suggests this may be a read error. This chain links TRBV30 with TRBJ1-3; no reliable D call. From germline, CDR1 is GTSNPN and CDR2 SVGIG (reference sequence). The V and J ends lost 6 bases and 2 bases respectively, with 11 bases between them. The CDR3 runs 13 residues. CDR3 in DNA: TGTGCCTGTACCAGGCGGCCTGGAAACACCATATATTTT. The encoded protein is CACTRRPGNTIYF.

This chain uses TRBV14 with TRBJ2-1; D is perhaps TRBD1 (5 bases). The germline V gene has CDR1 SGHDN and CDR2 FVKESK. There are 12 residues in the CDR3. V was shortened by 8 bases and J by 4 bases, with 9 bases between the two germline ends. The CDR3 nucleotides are TGTGCCAGCTCTAAGGGGTACAATGAGCAGTTCTTC. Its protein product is CASSKGYNEQFF.

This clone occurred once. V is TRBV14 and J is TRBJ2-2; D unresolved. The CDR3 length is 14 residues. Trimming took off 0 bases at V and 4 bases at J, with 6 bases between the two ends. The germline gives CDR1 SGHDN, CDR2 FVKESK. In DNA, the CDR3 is TGTGCCAGCAGCCAAGACAGACGCACCGGGGAGCTGTTTTTT. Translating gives CASSQDRRTGELFF.

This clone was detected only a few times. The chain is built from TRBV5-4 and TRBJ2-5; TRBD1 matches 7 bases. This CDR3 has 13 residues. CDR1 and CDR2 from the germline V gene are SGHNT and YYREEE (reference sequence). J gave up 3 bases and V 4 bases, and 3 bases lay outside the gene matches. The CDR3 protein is CASSITGEETQYF. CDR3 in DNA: TGTGCCAGCAGCATAACAGGGGAAGAGACCCAGTACTTC.

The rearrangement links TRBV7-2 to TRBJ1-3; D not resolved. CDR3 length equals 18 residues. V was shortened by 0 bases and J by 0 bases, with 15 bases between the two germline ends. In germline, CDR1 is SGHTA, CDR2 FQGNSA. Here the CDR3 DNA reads TGTGCCAGCAGCTTAGCGCCAGGCCAAGGACCCTCTGGAAACACCATATATTTT. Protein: CASSLAPGQGPSGNTIYF.

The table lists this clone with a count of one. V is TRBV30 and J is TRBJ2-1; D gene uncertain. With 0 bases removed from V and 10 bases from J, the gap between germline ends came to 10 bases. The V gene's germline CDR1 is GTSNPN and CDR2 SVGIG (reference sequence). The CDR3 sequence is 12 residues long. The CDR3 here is CAWSVVPREQFF. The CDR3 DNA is TGTGCCTGGAGTGTAGTTCCTCGGGAGCAGTTCTTC.

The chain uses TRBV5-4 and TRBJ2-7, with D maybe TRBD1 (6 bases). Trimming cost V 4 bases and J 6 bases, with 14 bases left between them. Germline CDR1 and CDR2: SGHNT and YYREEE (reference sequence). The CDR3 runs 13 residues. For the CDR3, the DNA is TGTGCCAGCAGCCTCAATTACAGGGTCGAGCAGTACTTC. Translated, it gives CASSLNYRVEQYF. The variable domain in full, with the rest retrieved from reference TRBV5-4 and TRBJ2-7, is ETGVTQSPTHLIKTRGQQVTLRCSSQSGHNTVSWYQQALGQGPQFIFQYYREEENGRGNFPPRFSGLQFPNYSSELNVNALELDDSALYLCASSLNYRVEQYFGPGTRLTVT.

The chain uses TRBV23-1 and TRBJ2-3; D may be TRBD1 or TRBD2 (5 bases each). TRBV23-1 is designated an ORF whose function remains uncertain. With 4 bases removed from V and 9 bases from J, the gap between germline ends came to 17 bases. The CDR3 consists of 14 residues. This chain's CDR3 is CASSPAGTDETQYF. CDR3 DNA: TGCGCCAGCAGTCCCGCCGGGACGGATGAAACGCAGTATTTT.

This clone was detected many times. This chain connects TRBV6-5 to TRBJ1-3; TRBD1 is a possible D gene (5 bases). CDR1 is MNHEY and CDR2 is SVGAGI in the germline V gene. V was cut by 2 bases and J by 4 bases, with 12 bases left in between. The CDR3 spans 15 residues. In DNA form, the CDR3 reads TGTGCCAGCAGTTACGGTCAGGGAGCCGGAAACACCATATATTTT. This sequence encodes CASSYGQGAGNTIYF.

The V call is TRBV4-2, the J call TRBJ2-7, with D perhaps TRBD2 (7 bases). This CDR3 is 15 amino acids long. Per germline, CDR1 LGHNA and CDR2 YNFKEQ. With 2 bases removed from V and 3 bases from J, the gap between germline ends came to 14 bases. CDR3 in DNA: TGTGCCAGCAGCCAACAGGGGAGGGTGGACTACGAGCAGTACTTC. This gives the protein CASSQQGRVDYEQYF.

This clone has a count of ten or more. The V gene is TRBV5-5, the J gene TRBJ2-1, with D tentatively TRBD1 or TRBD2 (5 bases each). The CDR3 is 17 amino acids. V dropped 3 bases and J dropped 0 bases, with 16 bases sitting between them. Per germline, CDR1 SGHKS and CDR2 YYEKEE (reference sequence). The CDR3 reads CASSSDGWDRSYNEQFF. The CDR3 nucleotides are TGTGCCAGCAGCTCGGACGGGTGGGACCGCTCCTACAATGAGCAGTTCTTC.

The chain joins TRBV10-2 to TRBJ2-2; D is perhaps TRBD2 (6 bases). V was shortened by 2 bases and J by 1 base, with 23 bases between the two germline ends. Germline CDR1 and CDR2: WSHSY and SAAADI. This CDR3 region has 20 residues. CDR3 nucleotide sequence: TGCGCCAGCAGTGAGGCTTGGAGAGTAGCGGCGCATCTGAACACCGGGGAGCTGTTTTTT. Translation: CASSEAWRVAAHLNTGELFF.

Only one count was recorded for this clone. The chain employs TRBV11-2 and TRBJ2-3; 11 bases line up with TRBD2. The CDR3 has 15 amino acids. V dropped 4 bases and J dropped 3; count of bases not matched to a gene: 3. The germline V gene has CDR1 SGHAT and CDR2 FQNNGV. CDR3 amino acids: CASSSSSGRTDTQYF. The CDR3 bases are TGTGCCAGCAGCTCTTCTAGCGGGAGGACAGATACGCAGTATTTT.

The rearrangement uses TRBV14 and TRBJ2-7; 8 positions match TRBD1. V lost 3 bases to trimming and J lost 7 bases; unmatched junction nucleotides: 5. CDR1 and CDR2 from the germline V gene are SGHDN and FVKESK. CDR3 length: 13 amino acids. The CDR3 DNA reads TGTGCCAGCAGCCATGACAGGGGCAGGGAGCAGTACTTC. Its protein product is CASSHDRGREQYF.

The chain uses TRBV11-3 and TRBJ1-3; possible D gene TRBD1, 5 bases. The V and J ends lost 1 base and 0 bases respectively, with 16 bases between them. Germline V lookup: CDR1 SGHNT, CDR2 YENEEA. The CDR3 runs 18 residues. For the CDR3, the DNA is TGTGCCAGCAGCTTAGGGATCCGACAGTCTCGCTCTGGAAACACCATATATTTT. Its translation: CASSLGIRQSRSGNTIYF.

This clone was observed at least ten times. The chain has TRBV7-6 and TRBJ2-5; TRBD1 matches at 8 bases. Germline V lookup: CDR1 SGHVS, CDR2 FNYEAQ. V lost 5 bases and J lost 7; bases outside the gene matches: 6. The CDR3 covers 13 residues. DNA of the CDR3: TGTGCCAGCAGCCTAGGACAGGGTGGGACCCAGTACTTC. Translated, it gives CASSLGQGGTQYF.

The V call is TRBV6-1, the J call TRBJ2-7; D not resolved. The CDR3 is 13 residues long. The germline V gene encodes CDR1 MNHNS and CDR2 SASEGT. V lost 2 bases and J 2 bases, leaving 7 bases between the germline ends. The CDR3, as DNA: TGTGCCAGCAGTGAAAGGCCGGCCTACGAGCAGTACTTC. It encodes CASSERPAYEQYF.

In DNA form, the CDR3 reads TGTGCCAGCAGCTTAGGGCGCTCGGGGGGGCTGGGAGAGACCCAGTACTTC. It translates to CASSLGRSGGLGETQYF. V is TRBV11-1 and J is TRBJ2-5; 8 bases are shared with TRBD2. The V gene's germline CDR1 is SGHAT and CDR2 FQDESV (reference sequence). CDR3 size: 17 residues. Losses at the gene ends were 1 base for V and 4 bases for J; bases not matched to a gene: 11. Full variable domain (outside the CDR3, taken from reference TRBV11-1 and TRBJ2-5): EAEVAQSPRYKITEKSQAVAFWCDPISGHATLYWYRQILGQGPELLVQFQDESVVDDSQLPKDRFSAERLKGVDSTLKIQPAELGDSAMYLCASSLGRSGGLGETQYFGPGTRLLVL.

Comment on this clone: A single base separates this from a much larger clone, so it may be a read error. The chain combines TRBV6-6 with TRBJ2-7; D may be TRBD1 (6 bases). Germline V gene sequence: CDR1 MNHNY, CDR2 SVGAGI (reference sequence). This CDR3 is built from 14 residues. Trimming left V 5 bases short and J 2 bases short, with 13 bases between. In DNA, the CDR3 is TGTGCCAGCAGTCCCGGGACACGGACCTACGAGCAGTACTTC. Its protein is CASSPGTRTYEQYF.

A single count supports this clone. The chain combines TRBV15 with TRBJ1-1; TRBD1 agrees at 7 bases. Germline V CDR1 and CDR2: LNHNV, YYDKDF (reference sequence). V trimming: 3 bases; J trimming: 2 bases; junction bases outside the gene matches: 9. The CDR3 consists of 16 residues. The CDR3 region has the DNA TGTGCCACCAGCAGGCCGCTTACAGGGGTAAACACTGAAGCTTTCTTT. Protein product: CATSRPLTGVNTEAFF.

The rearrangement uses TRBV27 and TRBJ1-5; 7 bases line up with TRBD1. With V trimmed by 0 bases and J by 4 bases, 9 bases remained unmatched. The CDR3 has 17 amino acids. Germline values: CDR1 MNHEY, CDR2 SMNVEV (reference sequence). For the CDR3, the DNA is TGTGCCAGCAGTTTATCGCCCCACAGGGGAAGGAATCAGCCCCAGCATTTT. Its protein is CASSLSPHRGRNQPQHF.

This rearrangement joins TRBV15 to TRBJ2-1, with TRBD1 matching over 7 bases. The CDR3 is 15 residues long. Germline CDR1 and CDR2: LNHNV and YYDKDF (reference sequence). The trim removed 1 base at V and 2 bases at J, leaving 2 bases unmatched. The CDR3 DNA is TGTGCCACCAGCAGAGGGCAGGGGGCCTACAATGAGCAGTTCTTC. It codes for CATSRGQGAYNEQFF.

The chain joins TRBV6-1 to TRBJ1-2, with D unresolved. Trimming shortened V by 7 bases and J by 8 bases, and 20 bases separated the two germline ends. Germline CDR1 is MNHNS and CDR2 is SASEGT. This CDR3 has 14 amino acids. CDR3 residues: CASIERLDRYGYTF. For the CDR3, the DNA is TGTGCCAGCATTGAGAGGTTGGATCGTTACGGCTACACCTTC.

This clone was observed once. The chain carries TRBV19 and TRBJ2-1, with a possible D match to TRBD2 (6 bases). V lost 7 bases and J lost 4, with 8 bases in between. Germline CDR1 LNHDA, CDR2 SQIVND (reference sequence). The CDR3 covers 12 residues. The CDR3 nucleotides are TGTGCCAGTATGGCGGGATACAATGAGCAGTTCTTC. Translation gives CASMAGYNEQFF.

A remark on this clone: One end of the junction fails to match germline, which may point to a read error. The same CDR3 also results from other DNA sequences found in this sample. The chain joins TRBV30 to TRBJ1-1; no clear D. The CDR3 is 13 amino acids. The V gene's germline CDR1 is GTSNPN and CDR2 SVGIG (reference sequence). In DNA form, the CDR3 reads TGTGCCTGGAGTGCAGAGGACGGCACTGAAGCCTTCTTT. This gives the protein CAWSAEDGTEAFF. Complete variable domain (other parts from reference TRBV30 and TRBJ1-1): SQTIHQWPATLVQPVGSPLSLECTVEGTSNPNLYWYRQAAGRGLQLLFYSVGIGQISSEVPQNLSASRPQDRQFILSSKKLLLSDSGFYLCAWSAEDGTEAFFGQGTRLTVV.

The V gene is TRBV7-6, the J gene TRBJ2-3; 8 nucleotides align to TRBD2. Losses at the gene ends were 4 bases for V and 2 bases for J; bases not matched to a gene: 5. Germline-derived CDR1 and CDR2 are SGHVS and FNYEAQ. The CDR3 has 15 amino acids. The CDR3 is CASSYIAGFTDTQYF. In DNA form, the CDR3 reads TGTGCCAGCAGCTACATAGCGGGGTTCACAGATACGCAGTATTTT.

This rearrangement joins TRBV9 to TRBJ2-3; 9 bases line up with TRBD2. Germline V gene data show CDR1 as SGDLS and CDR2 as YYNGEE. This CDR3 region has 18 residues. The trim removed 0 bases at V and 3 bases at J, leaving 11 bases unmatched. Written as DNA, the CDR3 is TGTGCCAGCAGCGTAGCGGGTCTAGCGGGACTCGAGACAGATACGCAGTATTTT. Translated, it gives CASSVAGLAGLETDTQYF.

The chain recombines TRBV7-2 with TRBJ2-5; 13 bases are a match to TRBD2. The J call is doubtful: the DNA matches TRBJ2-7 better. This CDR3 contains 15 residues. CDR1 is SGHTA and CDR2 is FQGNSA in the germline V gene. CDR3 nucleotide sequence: TGTGCCAGCAGCCCACAAGGGACTAGCGGGATCGAGCAGTACTTC. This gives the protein CASSPQGTSGIEQYF.

This chain's CDR3 is CASSLEGTYYEQYF. As DNA, the CDR3 is TGTGCCAGCAGTTTGGAGGGGACTTACTACGAGCAGTACTTC. The chain recombines TRBV28 with TRBJ2-7, with D maybe TRBD2 (6 bases). Trimming removed 3 bases from V and 3 bases from J, with 12 bases in between. The CDR3 length is 14 residues. CDR1 and CDR2 (germline): MDHEN, SYDVKM.

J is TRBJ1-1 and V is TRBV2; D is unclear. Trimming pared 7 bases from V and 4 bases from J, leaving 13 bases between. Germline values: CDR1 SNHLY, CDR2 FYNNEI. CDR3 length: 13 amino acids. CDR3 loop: CASTISRATEAFF. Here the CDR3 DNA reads TGTGCCAGCACCATCTCGAGGGCCACTGAAGCTTTCTTT. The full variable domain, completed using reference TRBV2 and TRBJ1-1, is EPEVTQTPSHQVTQMGQEVILRCVPISNHLYFYWYRQILGQKVEFLVSFYNNEISEKSEIFDDQFSVERPDGSNFTLKIRSTKLEDSAMYFCASTISRATEAFFGQGTRLTVV.

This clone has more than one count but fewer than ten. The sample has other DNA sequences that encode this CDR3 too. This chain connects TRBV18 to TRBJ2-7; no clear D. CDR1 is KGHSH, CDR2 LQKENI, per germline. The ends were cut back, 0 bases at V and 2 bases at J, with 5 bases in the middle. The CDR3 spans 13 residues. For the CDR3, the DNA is TGTGCCAGCTCACCACCAGCCACCTACGAGCAGTACTTC. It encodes CASSPPATYEQYF.